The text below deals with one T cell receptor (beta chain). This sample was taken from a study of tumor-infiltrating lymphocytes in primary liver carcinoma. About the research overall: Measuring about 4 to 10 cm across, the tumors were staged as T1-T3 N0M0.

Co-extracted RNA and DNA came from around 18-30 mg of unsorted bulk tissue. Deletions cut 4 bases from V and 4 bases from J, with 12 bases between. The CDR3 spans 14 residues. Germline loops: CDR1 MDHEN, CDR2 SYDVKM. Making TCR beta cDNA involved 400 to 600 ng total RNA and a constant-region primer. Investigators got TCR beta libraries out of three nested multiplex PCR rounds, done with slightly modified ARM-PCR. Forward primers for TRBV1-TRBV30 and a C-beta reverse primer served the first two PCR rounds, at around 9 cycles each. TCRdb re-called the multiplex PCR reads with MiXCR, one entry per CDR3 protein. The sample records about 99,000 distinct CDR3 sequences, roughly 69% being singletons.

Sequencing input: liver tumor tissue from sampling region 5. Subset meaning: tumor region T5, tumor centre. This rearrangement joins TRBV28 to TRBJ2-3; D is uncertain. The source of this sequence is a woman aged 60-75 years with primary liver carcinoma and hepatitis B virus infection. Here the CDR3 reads CASSSIRVPDTQYF. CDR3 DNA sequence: TGTGCCAGCAGTTCGATTAGGGTACCAGATACGCAGTATTTT. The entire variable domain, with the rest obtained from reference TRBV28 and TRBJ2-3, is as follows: DVKVTQSSRYLVKRTGEKVFLECVQDMDHENMFWYRQDPGLGLRLIYFSYDVKMKEKGDIPEGYSVSREKKERFSLILESASTNQTSMYLCASSSIRVPDTQYFGPGTRLTVL.